The 8 T cell receptor beta chains in this list originate from one sample, sequenced in a study of T cell responses to AZD1222 COVID-19 vaccine. Clones were read by immunoSEQ multiplex PCR, and TCRdb kept only the in-frame ones, dropping some. The data hold about 180,000 clones, with 85% to 90% observed a single time. The sequencing used peripheral blood, collected on day 0 of AZD1222 vaccination. The receptor set was obtained from an adult in good health.

This sequence joins TRBV20-1 and TRBJ1-5; unclear D gene. V gave up 3 bases and J gave up 2 bases, with 14 bases separating them. CDR3 length: 15 residues. CDR1 is DFQATT and CDR2 is SNEGSKA in the germline V gene (reference sequence). The CDR3 reads CSASSFGVGNQPQHF. CDR3 DNA sequence: TGCAGTGCTAGTTCGTTTGGGGTAGGCAATCAGCCCCAGCATTTT.

This clone was counted a single time. This chain connects TRBV7-8 to TRBJ2-1; 8 bases align to TRBD2. Germline CDR1 reads SGHVS; CDR2 reads FQNEAQ. The CDR3 is 16 amino acids. The V segment lost 0 bases and the J segment 0 bases; nucleotides outside the gene matches: 1. The CDR3 protein is CASSLASGSSYNEQFF. Here the CDR3 DNA reads TGTGCCAGCAGCTTAGCGAGCGGGAGCTCCTACAATGAGCAGTTCTTC. Together with reference TRBV7-8 and TRBJ2-1, the CDR3 gives the full variable domain: GAGVSQSPRYKVAKRGQDVALRCDPISGHVSLFWYQQALGQGPEFLTYFQNEAQLDKSGLPSDRFFAERPEGSVSTLKIQRTQQEDSAVYLCASSLASGSSYNEQFFGPGTRLTVL.

V gene TRBV27 combines with J gene TRBJ2-7; 7 bases are a match to TRBD2. V lost 5 bases and J lost 4; bases outside the gene matches: 2. The CDR3 is 12 amino acids. Germline CDR1 MNHEY, CDR2 SMNVEV (reference sequence). CDR3 DNA sequence: TGTGCCAGCAGTGGGGGGGGGTACGAGCAGTACTTC. Amino acid sequence: CASSGGGYEQYF.

The V gene is TRBV18, the J gene TRBJ1-1, with a weak D call TRBD1 (5 bases). Germline V gene lookup returns CDR1 KGHSH and CDR2 LQKENI. Deletions cut 6 bases from V and 4 bases from J, with 21 bases between. This CDR3 comprises 16 residues. The CDR3 sequence is CASSPAGLRGGTEAFF. CDR3 coding DNA: TGTGCCAGCTCTCCAGCGGGGTTACGGGGGGGCACTGAAGCTTTCTTT.

The chain employs TRBV19 and TRBJ2-7; 7 bases line up with TRBD1. This CDR3 spans 15 amino acids. Per germline, CDR1 LNHDA and CDR2 SQIVND (reference sequence). J lost 2 bases, V lost 6 bases, and 10 bases had no gene match. Here the CDR3 DNA reads TGTGCCAGTAGAGCCACAGGGGAGAGGACCTACGAGCAGTACTTC. Its translation is CASRATGERTYEQYF.

With regard to this clone: The germline gene is not matched at one end of the junction; a read error may be the cause. V usage is TRBV27 and J usage is TRBJ2-7, with D possibly being TRBD1 (5 bases). The CDR3 consists of 15 residues. Per germline, CDR1 MNHEY and CDR2 SMNVEV (reference sequence). CDR3 in DNA: TGTGCCAGCAGTCTATCACAGGTTGCTTCTACCGAGCAGTACTTC. It codes for CASSLSQVASTEQYF.

The sample holds one count of this clone. The CDR3 coding sequence is TGTGCCAGCAGCTTAGGGGGGCCGACCGGGGAGCTGTTTTTT. This encodes CASSLGGPTGELFF. The V call is TRBV7-2, the J call TRBJ2-2; D might be TRBD1 (6 bases). In germline, CDR1 is SGHTA, CDR2 FQGNSA. V was pared by 1 base and J by 5 bases, with 8 bases between. The CDR3 consists of 14 residues.

The rearrangement uses TRBV28 and TRBJ2-5; 11 bases align to TRBD2. This CDR3 spans 16 amino acids. V was pared by 5 bases and J by 3 bases, with 8 bases of the junction left unmatched. CDR1 is MDHEN and CDR2 is SYDVKM in the germline V gene. CDR3 coding DNA: TGTGCCAGCAGTCCCATGAGACTAGCGGGGAAAGAGACCCAGTACTTC. This translates into CASSPMRLAGKETQYF.